A selection of T cell receptor beta chains follows, all from one sample in a study of regulatory T cells in long-lasting Graves disease. TCRdb used MiXCR to reprocess the multiplex PCR reads, holding one entry per CDR3 protein. The repertoire includes some 400,000 distinct CDR3 sequences, about 15% of them detected once, and over 15% sits in the top ten. These records were also assigned to another study, of T cells in Graves' hyperthyroidism and ophthalmopathy.

Sequenced material: peripheral blood mononuclear cells (PBMCs), taken at new diagnosis, from a patient treated with antithyroid drugs. These TCRs come from a woman aged 25-40 years with Graves disease. CDR3s include the opening cysteine and the closing phenylalanine or tryptophan. A D gene is named only where the DNA matches it firmly. Expanded clones get a size class; other rows say once, few or many, or leave the size out.

v_call	j_call	clone_size	d_call	cdr3_aa	cdr3_nt
TRBV19	TRBJ1-1	many	NA	CASSIDRAWNTEAFF	TGTGCCAGTAGTATTGACCGGGCGTGGAACACTGAAGCTTTCTTT
TRBV7-9	TRBJ2-1	few	NA	CASSPVWGYDEQFF	TGTGCCAGCAGCCCCGTTTGGGGGTATGATGAGCAGTTCTTC
TRBV28	TRBJ1-2	many	NA	CASSFGTTEGYTF	TGTGCCAGCAGTTTCGGGACGACCGAAGGCTACACCTTC
TRBV5-5	TRBJ2-3	NA	NA	CASSLEVFLDTQYF	TGTGCCAGCAGCCTCGAGGTGTTTTTAGATACGCAGTATTTT
TRBV7-8	TRBJ2-1	many	NA	CASGERGFYNEQFF	TGTGCCAGCGGCGAGAGGGGGTTTTACAATGAGCAGTTCTTC
TRBV25-1	TRBJ2-3	few	NA	CASSEAEATDTQYF	TGTGCCAGCAGTGAGGCGGAGGCCACAGATACGCAGTATTTT
TRBV6-1	TRBJ2-7	many	NA	CASSEAPVPLGSRYEQYF	TGTGCCAGCAGTGAAGCGCCGGTGCCGTTGGGGTCGAGGTACGAGCAGTACTTC
TRBV9	TRBJ2-1	few	NA	CASSVGVNEQFF	TGTGCCAGCAGCGTAGGCGTGAATGAGCAGTTCTTC
TRBV9	TRBJ2-3	NA	NA	CASSVGDNAQYF	TGTGCCAGCAGCGTAGGGGACAACGCGCAGTATTTT
TRBV4-1	TRBJ2-1	NA	TRBD2	CASRPQVLRTSGYNEQFF	TGCGCCAGCAGACCACAGGTTCTCCGGACTAGCGGCTACAATGAGCAGTTCTTC
TRBV15	TRBJ2-7	many	TRBD1	CATSRRDRVFEQYF	TGTGCCACCAGCCGCCGGGACAGGGTCTTTGAGCAGTACTTC
TRBV6-5	TRBJ1-5	many	NA	CASSYWAGSNQPQHF	TGTGCCAGCAGTTACTGGGCAGGGAGCAATCAGCCCCAGCATTTT
TRBV20-1	TRBJ2-7	few	TRBD2	CSARGGTSGISYNEQYF	TGCAGTGCTAGAGGTGGGACTAGCGGTATCTCCTACAATGAGCAGTACTTC
TRBV6-1	TRBJ2-5	many	NA	CAASRGQETQYF	TGTGCCGCCTCCAGGGGCCAAGAGACCCAGTACTTC
TRBV19	TRBJ1-1	few	TRBD1	CASSILGQGSGRGHETRWAFF	TGTGCCAGTAGTATATTAGGACAGGGGTCCGGGAGGGGCCACGAAACGAGATGGGCTTTCTTT
TRBV5-1	TRBJ2-7	many	TRBD1	CASSHRPARDRVVFIDEQYF	TGCGCCAGCAGTCACCGCCCGGCTCGGGACAGGGTCGTGTTCATCGACGAGCAGTACTTC
TRBV6-1	TRBJ2-4	few	NA	CASSEAGSKNIQYF	TGTGCCAGCAGTGAAGCAGGGAGCAAAAACATTCAGTACTTC
TRBV28	TRBJ2-1	NA	NA	CASSLGSGASYNEQFF	TGTGCCAGCAGTTTAGGGTCAGGGGCATCCTACAATGAGCAGTTCTTC
TRBV4-2	TRBJ2-3	few	NA	CASSQGVGLDTDTQYF	TGTGCCAGCAGCCAAGGGGTGGGTCTAGATACAGATACGCAGTATTTT
TRBV6-1	TRBJ1-2	many	NA	CASSQMGAEGYTF	TGTGCCAGCAGCCAAATGGGGGCGGAAGGCTACACCTTC
TRBV3-1	TRBJ2-2	NA	NA	CASSQDNGLPPNTGELFF	TGTGCCAGCAGCCAAGATAATGGACTACCCCCGAACACCGGGGAGCTGTTTTTT
TRBV10-3	TRBJ2-7	many	TRBD1	CAISGTGVSYEQYF	TGTGCCATCAGTGGGACAGGGGTATCCTACGAGCAGTACTTC
TRBV7-6	TRBJ2-5	many	TRBD2	CASSPGLAGEQETQYF	TGTGCCAGCAGCCCGGGACTAGCGGGAGAGCAAGAGACCCAGTACTTC
TRBV5-5	TRBJ1-2	NA	NA	CASSFPEISGYTF	TGTGCCAGCAGCTTCCCGGAGATCAGTGGCTACACCTTC
TRBV20-1	TRBJ1-3	many	NA	CSAGVGNSGNTIYF	TGCAGTGCAGGGGTGGGCAACTCTGGAAACACCATATATTTT
TRBV3-1	TRBJ1-1	many	TRBD1	CASSQGQLNTEAFF	TGTGCCAGCAGCCAGGGACAGCTGAACACTGAAGCTTTCTTT
TRBV5-1	TRBJ2-7	NA	TRBD2	CASSYSGRNSYEQYF	TGCGCCAGCAGTTATAGCGGGAGAAACTCCTACGAGCAGTACTTC
TRBV30	TRBJ1-4	many	NA	CAWSPREKLFF	TGTGCCTGGAGTCCCCGTGAAAAACTGTTTTTT
TRBV9	TRBJ2-6	NA	TRBD1	CASSVAMGQGSGANVLTF	TGTGCCAGCAGCGTAGCTATGGGACAGGGATCTGGGGCCAACGTCCTGACTTTC
TRBV30	TRBJ2-1	many	NA	CAWRRRGYNEQFF	TGTGCCTGGAGACGGCGGGGTTACAATGAGCAGTTCTTC
TRBV12-3/TRBV12-4	TRBJ2-1	many	NA	CASSLVAAGSGEQFF	TGTGCCAGCAGTTTAGTCGCCGCGGGGTCCGGAGAGCAGTTCTTC
TRBV29-1	TRBJ2-7	NA	NA	CSVETGRSYEQYF	TGCAGCGTTGAAACAGGACGGTCCTACGAGCAGTACTTC
TRBV12-3/TRBV12-4	TRBJ2-5	many	NA	CASRTSSIRETQYF	TGTGCCAGCAGAACCTCTAGCATTCGGGAGACCCAGTACTTC
TRBV30	TRBJ1-6	many	NA	CAWSAGSSYNSPLHF	TGTGCCTGGAGTGCAGGGAGCTCCTATAATTCACCCCTCCACTTT
TRBV20-1	TRBJ2-1	many	TRBD2	CSAYPRGGGAYNEQFF	TGCAGTGCTTACCCCCGGGGGGGCGGGGCATACAATGAGCAGTTCTTC
TRBV27	TRBJ2-3	many	NA	CASSLYVGPAVTQYF	TGTGCCAGCAGTTTATACGTGGGGCCGGCCGTTACGCAGTATTTT
TRBV5-6	TRBJ2-7	few	NA	CASQFEGRTYEQYF	TGTGCCAGCCAATTCGAAGGCAGGACCTACGAGCAATACTTC
TRBV6-9	TRBJ1-1	few	NA	CASSYPRQEGNTEAFF	TGTGCCAGCAGTTACCCCAGACAGGAAGGCAACACTGAAGCTTTCTTT
TRBV6-1	TRBJ2-5	many	TRBD2	CASSRAGGQETQYF	TGTGCCAGCAGCCGAGCGGGAGGGCAAGAGACCCAGTACTTC
TRBV5-1	TRBJ1-1	few	NA	CASSLDGYPNTEAFF	TGCGCCAGCAGCTTGGATGGTTACCCTAACACTGAAGCTTTCTTT
TRBV7-6	TRBJ2-7	few	NA	CASSPEDRTTTYEQYF	TGTGCCAGCAGCCCCGAAGATAGGACGACCACCTACGAGCAGTACTTC
TRBV7-6	TRBJ2-2	few	NA	CASSPGPFTGELFF	TGTGCCAGCAGCCCAGGACCCTTCACCGGGGAGCTGTTTTTT
TRBV13	TRBJ2-1	many	TRBD2	CASSLGGLAGGNEQFF	TGTGCCAGCAGCTTAGGGGGACTAGCGGGAGGCAATGAGCAGTTCTTC
TRBV10-1	TRBJ2-7	many	NA	CASSELPGLGEQYF	TGCGCCAGCAGTGAGCTCCCAGGGCTGGGCGAGCAGTACTTC
TRBV6-1	TRBJ2-7	many	NA	CASRWNDNEQYF	TGTGCCAGCAGATGGAATGACAACGAGCAGTACTTC
TRBV12-3/TRBV12-4	TRBJ2-5	few	NA	CASSLRGETRYF	TGTGCCAGCAGTTTAAGGGGTGAGACCCGGTACTTC
TRBV5-4	TRBJ1-2	few	TRBD1	CASSLQGALGGYTF	TGTGCCAGCAGCTTGCAGGGGGCGCTGGGTGGCTACACCTTC
TRBV6-4	TRBJ2-3	NA	NA	CASSVQGGSDTQYF	TGTGCCAGCAGTGTACAAGGGGGGTCGGATACGCAGTATTTT
TRBV20-1	TRBJ1-4	few	TRBD1	CSARARSGGQGGKLFF	TGCAGTGCTAGGGCTCGGAGTGGGGGACAGGGTGGAAAACTGTTTTTT
TRBV24-1	TRBJ1-6	few	NA	CATSPRGNSPLHF	TGTGCCACCAGTCCAAGAGGTAATTCACCCCTCCACTTT
TRBV7-9	TRBJ2-7	many	NA	CASSEIQVTYEQYF	TGTGCCAGCAGCGAAATACAGGTAACCTACGAGCAGTACTTC
TRBV5-1	TRBJ2-3	many	NA	CASSLELVLGADTQYF	TGCGCCAGCAGCTTGGAGCTAGTCCTTGGAGCAGATACGCAGTATTTT
TRBV19	TRBJ2-7	few	TRBD1	CASSKTGPYEQYF	TGTGCCAGTAGTAAGACAGGGCCGTACGAGCAGTACTTC
TRBV4-1	TRBJ1-1	many	NA	CASSQPGGLGMNTEAFF	TGCGCCAGCAGCCAGCCGGGGGGCCTCGGCATGAACACTGAAGCTTTCTTT